This T cell receptor (beta chain) emerged from a study of blood T cell repertoires in COVID-19. Study background: Spain, Italy and the United States supplied samples that represented acute and convalescent COVID-19. In each case, the material was cDNA or gDNA derived from T cells, B-cell-depleted T cells, or PBMCs.

CDR1 and CDR2 from the germline V gene are MGHDK and SYGVNS. CDR3 length equals 12 residues. Trimming cost V 9 bases and J 3 bases, with 8 bases left between them. How the authors handled the data: For nucleated cells, counts were estimated from reference gene primer amplification. Assay: immunoSEQ multiplex PCR; the TCRdb copy retains only in-frame clones and omits some. V, J and clone size reflect that table, while D and trimming were determined from the DNA. The sample has fewer than 300,000 clones, roughly 90% seen once. The receptor's source is a woman aged 30 to 39 with acute or convalescent COVID-19. V and J are TRBV25-1 and TRBJ2-2, with D unclear. The sequenced material came from peripheral blood. The CDR3 sequence is CASTTDTGELFF. In DNA form, the CDR3 reads TGTGCCAGTACCACGGACACCGGGGAGCTGTTTTTT. The whole variable domain, filled in from reference TRBV25-1 and TRBJ2-2, reads EADIYQTPRYLVIGTGKKITLECSQTMGHDKMYWYQQDPGMELHLIHYSYGVNSTEKGDLSSESTVSRIRTEHFPLTLESARPSHTSQYLCASTTDTGELFFGEGSRLTVL.